This T cell receptor beta chain was profiled in a study of blood T cell repertoires in COVID-19. Whole-study context: Material from acute and convalescent COVID-19 was sourced from the United States, Italy and Spain.

Libraries were prepared by immunoSEQ multiplex PCR; TCRdb keeps only in-frame clonotypes and omits some of them. Of around 97,000 clones in the sample, roughly 86% were seen once. CDR3 length: 15 residues. Trimming removed 5 bases from V and 0 bases from J, with 14 bases in between. The germline gives CDR1 MDHEN, CDR2 SYDVKM. The J gene is TRBJ2-7, the V gene TRBV28; D remains unclear. Sequencing was performed on peripheral blood. This clonotype originated in a human donor in a cohort sampled during active COVID-19. The CDR3 spells CASSPRLFSSYEQYF. CDR3 bases: TGTGCCAGCAGTCCCCGGTTGTTTAGCTCCTACGAGCAGTACTTC. Complete variable domain (other parts from reference TRBV28 and TRBJ2-7): DVKVTQSSRYLVKRTGEKVFLECVQDMDHENMFWYRQDPGLGLRLIYFSYDVKMKEKGDIPEGYSVSREKKERFSLILESASTNQTSMYLCASSPRLFSSYEQYFGPGTRLTVT.